This TCR beta chain was recovered during a study of T cell repertoires in cytomegalovirus infection. The ends lost 5 bases at V and 8 bases at J; junction bases unmatched: 8. Germline V CDR1 and CDR2: SEHNR, FQNEAQ (reference sequence). The CDR3 covers 15 residues. TCRdb ran MiXCR on the reads and lists one entry per CDR3 protein. This table has approximately 280,000 distinct CDR3 sequences, approximately 22% appearing once. The sample holds many counts of this clonotype. What it binds is unknown. The TCR originated in a human donor in good health (CMV status not recorded). Some clones in this sample may be carry-over from other donors' samples. Sequenced here: cultured PBMCs, sampled from culture after CMV antigen stimulation. The rearrangement joins TRBV7-9 to TRBJ1-4; 10 nucleotides agree with TRBD1. CDR3: CASSPRQGAREKLFF. CDR3 bases: TGTGCCAGCAGCCCGAGACAGGGGGCGAGAGAAAAACTGTTTTTT.